The rows below give T cell receptor beta chains drawn from one sample of a study of T cell repertoires in cytomegalovirus infection. TCRdb re-called the reads with MiXCR, one entry per CDR3 protein. The table records 400,000 or so distinct CDR3 sequences, 18% of them present only once. The specimen was PBMCs. The receptors shown here come from a human donor in good health (CMV status not recorded). Some clones in this sample may be carry-over from other donors' samples. Both conserved end residues are part of each CDR3. Each record gives: V gene, J gene, D gene, clone size, CDR3 protein, CDR3 DNA. A D gene is named only where the DNA matches it firmly. Clone size is stated in some rows and not others, as once, few, many or a class when expanded.

TRBV18,TRBJ2-1,TRBD2,-,CASSPISGVYNEQFF,TGTGCCAGCTCTCCTATCAGCGGGGTGTACAATGAGCAGTTCTTC
TRBV6-1,TRBJ1-2,-,many,CASSGYRGGYTF,TGTGCCAGCAGTGGTTATCGAGGTGGCTACACCTTC
TRBV12-3/TRBV12-4,TRBJ2-6,-,-,CASSVGAGANVLTF,TGTGCCAGCAGCGTAGGGGCTGGGGCCAACGTCCTGACTTTC
TRBV2,TRBJ2-3,-,-,CATQDIPFSTDTQYF,TGTGCCACCCAGGACATTCCATTTAGCACAGATACGCAGTATTTT
TRBV7-2,TRBJ2-1,-,many,CASSHQDRSSYNEQFF,TGTGCCAGCAGCCACCAGGACAGAAGCTCCTACAATGAGCAGTTCTTC
TRBV7-8,TRBJ1-1,-,many,CASSLSGRTEAFF,TGTGCCAGCAGCTTATCGGGCCGCACTGAAGCTTTCTTT
TRBV27,TRBJ2-1,-,few,CASKAGPWEQFF,TGTGCCAGCAAGGCCGGGCCTTGGGAGCAGTTCTTC
TRBV6-2/TRBV6-3,TRBJ2-7,TRBD2,-,CAGSYRLAGGAEQYF,TGTGCCGGCAGTTACCGACTAGCGGGAGGGGCCGAGCAGTACTTC
TRBV2,TRBJ2-2,-,-,CASSEGGAGTGELFF,TGTGCCAGCAGTGAGGGGGGCGCGGGCACCGGGGAGCTGTTTTTT
TRBV7-8,TRBJ2-3,TRBD1,many,CASRQGRKFTDTQYF,TGTGCCAGCAGACAGGGGCGAAAATTCACAGATACGCAGTATTTT
TRBV7-8,TRBJ2-2,TRBD2,-,CASSPEGSGVAGELFF,TGTGCCAGCAGCCCCGAGGGGAGCGGGGTAGCCGGGGAGCTGTTTTTT
TRBV5-4,TRBJ1-4,TRBD1,few,CASSGKTGERDEKLFF,TGTGCCAGCAGCGGGAAGACAGGGGAGCGGGATGAAAAACTGTTTTTT
TRBV28,TRBJ1-2,-,once,CASSVPRVLDYGYTF,TGTGCCAGCAGCGTACCCAGGGTCCTCGACTATGGCTACACCTTC
TRBV7-2,TRBJ2-3,TRBD2,few,CASSFLGTSAADTQYF,TGTGCCAGCAGCTTCCTCGGGACTAGCGCAGCAGATACGCAGTATTTT
TRBV5-4,TRBJ2-2,-,few,CASSLAPRGTGELFF,TGTGCCAGCAGCTTGGCCCCCCGGGGCACCGGGGAGCTGTTTTTT
TRBV6-2/TRBV6-3,TRBJ2-5,-,-,CASTQTRGRETQYF,TGTGCCAGCACACAGACCAGGGGTCGAGAGACCCAGTACTTC
TRBV5-6,TRBJ1-3,-,few,CASSFRTSGNTIYF,TGTGCCAGCAGCTTCAGGACCTCTGGAAACACCATATATTTT
TRBV20-1,TRBJ2-5,TRBD1,few,CSASTGVETQYF,TGCAGTGCTAGTACAGGGGTAGAGACCCAGTACTTC